This TCR beta chain derives from a study of OX40 agonist ivuxolimab in advanced cancers. Study at large: Three dose-escalation patients had partial responses: one with hepatocellular carcinoma and two with cutaneous melanoma. The study, taken as a whole, reports: Relative to CD4+ cells, CD8+ T cells on average had more expanded clones.

The CDR3 length is 15 residues. V lost 1 base, J lost 0 bases, and 7 bases lay in between. CDR1 and CDR2 (germline): PRHDT, FYEKMQ (reference sequence). As for this clone: Its specificity is unknown.

Produced via immunoSEQ multiplex PCR; TCRdb's table is partial and in-frame only. The sample comprises roughly 63,000 clones, roughly 87% of which are singletons, and 12% rests with the top ten. The gene calls are TRBV13 and TRBJ1-3; D is undetermined. Material: CD4+ or CD8+ T cells sorted from blood, obtained in a trial of the OX40 agonist ivuxolimab. This TCR derives from an adult with an advanced solid tumor such as melanoma, head and neck, liver or kidney cancer. The CDR3: CASSLVRFSGNTIYF. As DNA, the CDR3 is TGTGCCAGCAGCTTAGTTCGGTTCTCTGGAAACACCATATATTTT.